This section outlines one T cell receptor (beta chain) sequence together with its context. This entry belongs to a study of cytomegalovirus exposure and HLA in healthy donors. The PCR used 60 Vbeta and 13 Jbeta primers. The assay was immunoSEQ multiplex PCR, and TCRdb's table has in-frame clones only and misses some. Here the sample spans some 140,000 clones, about 74% being singletons. The sequenced sample consisted of PBMCs. This receptor was identified in a woman aged 40 to 49 in good health and CMV-seronegative.

The CDR3 DNA is TGTGCCAGCAGCTTAGTAAGGGGAAGCACTGAAGCTTTCTTT. Translated: CASSLVRGSTEAFF. The chain has TRBV11-2 and TRBJ1-1; D is perhaps TRBD1 (5 bases). The CDR3 extends over 14 amino acids. The germline V gene has CDR1 SGHAT and CDR2 FQNNGV. V was clipped by 1 base and J by 4 bases, with 10 bases between them.